The 21 T cell receptor beta chains presented below share a single source sample, sequenced in a study of shared clonotypes between healthy human individuals. Clones were read by immunoSEQ multiplex PCR, and TCRdb kept only the in-frame ones, dropping some. This repertoire shows roughly 2,000,000 clones, roughly 95% found once; its top ten account for around 1.2%. Terminally differentiated effector memory CD45RA+ cells were excluded from the naive CD8 cells, which were CD45RO-negative and positively selected for CCR7. The sequenced sample was naive CD8+ T cells sorted from blood. These TCRs come from a man aged 18 to 29 in good health.

The chain uses TRBV5-6 and TRBJ2-3; D gene unclear. V lost 7 bases and J lost 5, with 8 bases in between. The V gene's germline CDR1 is SGHDT and CDR2 YYEEEE. This CDR3 contains 11 residues. CDR3 DNA: TGTGCCAGCGAAATAGGAGATACGCAGTATTTT. This translates into CASEIGDTQYF.

V is TRBV6-5 and J is TRBJ1-5; 7 bases agree with TRBD1. After removal of 6 bases from V and 3 bases from J, the junction contained 5 bases not matched to a gene. Per germline, CDR1 MNHEY and CDR2 SVGAGI. The CDR3 totals 14 residues. The DNA of the CDR3 is TGTGCCAGCAGGCTTACAGGGGTCAATCAGCCCCAGCATTTT. This codes for CASRLTGVNQPQHF.

The chain carries TRBV27 and TRBJ2-5; D not resolved. The germline V gene has CDR1 MNHEY and CDR2 SMNVEV (reference sequence). Trimming took off 5 bases at V and 0 bases at J, with 4 bases between the two ends. The CDR3 totals 12 residues. CDR3 sequence reads: CASSDYQETQYF. CDR3 bases: TGTGCCAGCAGTGACTACCAAGAGACCCAGTACTTC.

The chain combines TRBV5-1 with TRBJ2-7, with a possible D match to TRBD1 (6 bases). Looked up from germline, CDR1 is SGHRS and CDR2 is YFSETQ. The CDR3 sequence is 14 residues long. Deletions cut 7 bases from V and 1 base from J, with 15 bases between. CDR3 loop: CASGQPGTSYEQYF. As DNA, the CDR3 is TGCGCCAGCGGACAGCCCGGGACATCCTACGAGCAGTACTTC.

The chain links TRBV19 to TRBJ2-3, with TRBD1 as a possible D gene (5 bases). CDR1 and CDR2 (germline): LNHDA, SQIVND (reference sequence). V lost 10 bases and J lost 5, with 13 bases in between. The CDR3 has 12 residues. The CDR3 nucleotides read TGTGCCAACCTAGGGGCCATAGATACGCAGTATTTT. This encodes CANLGAIDTQYF. Full variable domain (rest looked up from reference TRBV19 and TRBJ2-3): DGGITQSPKYLFRKEGQNVTLSCEQNLNHDAMYWYRQDPGQGLRLIYYSQIVNDFQKGDIAEGYSVSREKKESFPLTVTSAQKNPTAFYLCANLGAIDTQYFGPGTRLTVL.

This chain links TRBV7-9 with TRBJ2-1, with 12 positions matching TRBD2. This CDR3 comprises 13 residues. After removal of 2 bases from V and 15 bases from J, the junction contained 5 bases not matched to a gene. The germline V gene has CDR1 SEHNR and CDR2 FQNEAQ (reference sequence). In DNA, the CDR3 is TGTGCCAGCAGCTTAAGACTAGCGGGAGATCCGTTCTTC. It is translated as CASSLRLAGDPFF.

Turning to this clone: At the DNA level, this CDR3 is encoded by other sequences in the same sample as well. This chain uses TRBV15 with TRBJ1-2; D possibly corresponds to TRBD1 (5 bases). V lost 1 base and J 6 bases, leaving 6 bases between the germline ends. Germline CDR1 LNHNV, CDR2 YYDKDF (reference sequence). This CDR3 region has 12 residues. CDR3 residues: CATSRGGDGYTF. In DNA form, the CDR3 reads TGTGCCACCAGCAGAGGAGGGGATGGCTACACCTTC.

The chain uses TRBV4-1 and TRBJ1-2; weak D call: TRBD1 (5 bases). The CDR3 spans 16 residues. The germline gives CDR1 MGHRA, CDR2 YSYEKL. The ends were cut back, 1 base at V and 6 bases at J, with 18 bases in the middle. As DNA, the CDR3 is TGCGCCAGCAGCCAAGTGGTCGGGGGAGGGTACCATGGCTACACCTTC. Translation gives CASSQVVGGGYHGYTF.

The chain employs TRBV7-2 and TRBJ2-7; D is possibly TRBD2 (5 bases). The V gene's germline CDR1 is SGHTA and CDR2 FQGNSA. The V end lost 2 bases, the J end lost 2 bases, and 7 bases lay between the germline ends. The CDR3 is made up of 13 amino acids. CDR3 nucleotide sequence: TGTGCCAGCAGCTTACGACTACCCTACGAGCAGTACTTC. It translates to CASSLRLPYEQYF.

This chain joins TRBV7-9 and TRBJ1-1; 7 bases are a match to TRBD1. V shed 7 bases, J shed 1 base, and the junction held 6 bases outside the gene matches. Per germline, CDR1 SEHNR and CDR2 FQNEAQ (reference sequence). This CDR3 is 14 amino acids long. The CDR3 DNA follows: TGTGCCAGCAACCCGACAGGGCCGAACACTGAAGCTTTCTTT. This codes for CASNPTGPNTEAFF.

In regard to this clone: This specimen includes other DNA sequences encoding the same CDR3. V gene TRBV29-1 combines with J gene TRBJ2-7; 8 nucleotides align to TRBD1. Trimming removed 7 bases from V and 2 bases from J; junction bases left unmatched: 4. The CDR3 is 12 amino acids. Germline V CDR1 and CDR2: SQVTM, ANQGSEA. CDR3 sequence (DNA): TGCAGCGCCCGGACAGGGACCTACGAGCAGTACTTC. Translation: CSARTGTYEQYF.

As concerns this clone: The same CDR3 is also encoded by other DNA sequences in this sample. CDR3 in DNA: TGCGCCAGCAGCCAAGACTGGGAGAACACTGAAGCTTTCTTT. Amino acids: CASSQDWENTEAFF. The rearrangement joins TRBV4-1 to TRBJ1-1; D unclear. CDR3 length: 14 amino acids. CDR1 and CDR2 (germline): MGHRA, YSYEKL. The V end was cut by 0 bases, the J end by 1 base, with 6 bases between.

This rearrangement joins TRBV5-6 to TRBJ1-2; a weak D match, TRBD1 (6 bases). The CDR3 contains 14 residues. V lost 4 bases and J 4 bases, leaving 14 bases between the germline ends. Looked up from germline, CDR1 is SGHDT and CDR2 is YYEEEE. This CDR3 reads CASSHVQGVYGYTF. CDR3 in DNA: TGTGCCAGCAGCCACGTACAGGGAGTCTATGGCTACACCTTC.

The V and J genes are TRBV29-1 and TRBJ2-7; 9 bases match TRBD2. The CDR3 spans 14 residues. V was clipped by 3 bases and J by 2 bases; unmatched bases: 5. From germline, CDR1 is SQVTM and CDR2 ANQGSEA. Written as DNA, the CDR3 is TGCAGCGTTGAGATGGCGGGGGGGCCCTACGAGCAGTACTTC. This translates into CSVEMAGGPYEQYF.

V and J are TRBV4-1 and TRBJ1-6; D remains ambiguous. Trimming left V 1 base short and J 0 bases short, with 7 bases between. Germline values: CDR1 MGHRA, CDR2 YSYEKL. The CDR3 runs 16 residues. CDR3 sequence: CASSQGFGSYNSPLHF. Written as DNA, the CDR3 is TGCGCCAGCAGCCAAGGCTTCGGCTCCTATAATTCACCCCTCCACTTT.

This chain joins TRBV29-1 and TRBJ2-2, with 9 bases that match TRBD1. Germline trimming cut 3 bases from V and 1 base from J; bases unmatched to any gene: 6. This CDR3 has 16 amino acids. The germline gives CDR1 SQVTM, CDR2 ANQGSEA. The CDR3 coding sequence is TGCAGCGTTGATGGGGGGACAGGGATGAACACCGGGGAGCTGTTTTTT. Translation gives CSVDGGTGMNTGELFF.

The chain carries TRBV27 and TRBJ2-5, with TRBD2 as a possible D gene (6 bases). Between the trimmed V and J ends, which lost 2 bases and 4 bases, there was a span of 11 bases. This CDR3 has 14 amino acids. Germline values: CDR1 MNHEY, CDR2 SMNVEV (reference sequence). CDR3 bases: TGTGCCAGCAGTTTAGGCGGGGAAGGAGAGACCCAGTACTTC. It translates to CASSLGGEGETQYF.

The chain combines TRBV4-1 with TRBJ2-5, with a tentative D call TRBD1 (5 bases). Trimming cost V 0 bases and J 4 bases, with 12 bases left between them. From germline, CDR1 is MGHRA and CDR2 YSYEKL. The CDR3 has 15 residues. The chain's CDR3 is CASSQEVTVRETQYF. CDR3 DNA: TGCGCCAGCAGCCAAGAGGTGACAGTGCGAGAGACCCAGTACTTC.

J is TRBJ2-3 and V is TRBV27, with a weak D call TRBD2 (5 bases). Trimming removed 5 bases at V and 0 bases at J, with 12 bases between. This CDR3 spans 15 amino acids. Germline V gene sequence: CDR1 MNHEY, CDR2 SMNVEV (reference sequence). The CDR3 here is CASSEEDPSTDTQYF. DNA for the CDR3: TGTGCCAGCAGTGAGGAGGACCCGAGCACAGATACGCAGTATTTT.

A remark on this clone: The sample contains more than one DNA sequence encoding this CDR3. The V gene is TRBV27, the J gene TRBJ2-7; possible D gene TRBD2, 5 bases. Deletions cut 6 bases from V and 4 bases from J, with 7 bases between. The germline CDR1 and CDR2 sequences are MNHEY and SMNVEV (reference sequence). The CDR3 has 11 residues. The CDR3 region has the DNA TGTGCCAGCAGCCGAGGGTACGAGCAGTACTTC. Amino acids: CASSRGYEQYF.

The gene calls are TRBV19 and TRBJ1-5; D possibly corresponds to TRBD1 (5 bases). The CDR3 totals 15 residues. Trimming left V 7 bases short and J 3 bases short, with 16 bases between. Germline CDR1 LNHDA, CDR2 SQIVND (reference sequence). DNA for the CDR3: TGTGCCAGTAACGCAGGGAGCAGGGCCAATCAGCCCCAGCATTTT. The encoded protein is CASNAGSRANQPQHF.